The 18 T cell receptor beta chains in this list originate from one sample, sequenced in a study of T cell changes during pregnancy in multiple sclerosis. TCRdb's table, derived via immunoSEQ multiplex PCR, lists solely in-frame clones and lacks some. The data contain about 40,000 clones, 80% to 90% of them seen just once; the ten biggest clones take up over 4%. This specimen consisted of peripheral blood, obtained in the first trimester of pregnancy. The receptor source for this set is a female donor in good health, enrolled as a control in a pregnancy study.

The V and J genes are TRBV13 and TRBJ2-7; 8 bases map to TRBD2. V shed 4 bases and J 7 bases; nucleotides not matched to a gene: 27. Germline CDR1 and CDR2: PRHDT and FYEKMQ (reference sequence). The CDR3 consists of 20 residues. CDR3 loop: CASSSLGLLAGDPSPGEQYF. The CDR3 nucleotides are TGTGCCAGCAGCTCACTCGGGCTTCTAGCGGGCGACCCCTCCCCGGGGGAGCAGTACTTC.

CDR3 sequence reads: CASQAAGEGYNEQFF. The CDR3 bases are TGTGCCAGCCAGGCGGCGGGGGAGGGGTACAATGAGCAGTTCTTC. The chain employs TRBV27 and TRBJ2-1, with 7 bases fitting TRBD2. Germline assignment: CDR1 MNHEY and CDR2 SMNVEV (reference sequence). The CDR3 loop spans 15 amino acids. V shed 8 bases, J shed 4 bases, and the junction held 11 bases outside the gene matches.

The chain links TRBV6-1 to TRBJ1-1, with TRBD1 as a possible D gene (6 bases). The germline V gene has CDR1 MNHNS and CDR2 SASEGT. The V end lost 0 bases, the J end lost 5 bases, and 16 bases lay between the germline ends. CDR3 length: 16 residues. The CDR3 here is CASSEAPDKGGTEAFF. Written as DNA, the CDR3 is TGTGCCAGCAGTGAAGCGCCCGACAAGGGGGGGACTGAAGCTTTCTTT.

The J gene is TRBJ2-7, the V gene TRBV7-9, with TRBD2 identical over 7 bases. The CDR3 spans 15 residues. Trimming took 6 bases from V and 5 from J; bases not matched to a gene: 13. Per the germline V gene, CDR1 is SEHNR and CDR2 is FQNEAQ (reference sequence). CDR3 protein: CASRPRREGEHEQYF. Here the CDR3 DNA reads TGTGCCAGCAGGCCAAGGAGGGAGGGAGAACACGAGCAGTACTTC.

The V call is TRBV27, the J call TRBJ2-7; TRBD2 matches 9 bases. The CDR3 contains 15 residues. From germline, CDR1 is MNHEY and CDR2 SMNVEV (reference sequence). V lost 2 bases, J lost 4 bases, and 6 bases stayed unmatched. CDR3 amino acids: CASSLESSGKYEQYF. The CDR3 coding sequence is TGTGCCAGCAGTTTAGAGTCTAGCGGGAAGTACGAGCAGTACTTC.

The V call is TRBV4-2, the J call TRBJ1-4; D may be TRBD1 (6 bases). Trimming pared 8 bases from V and 8 bases from J, leaving 15 bases between. This CDR3 is built from 13 residues. Germline V lookup: CDR1 LGHNA, CDR2 YNFKEQ. CDR3 sequence reads: CASGEGGGEKLFF. CDR3 nucleotides: TGTGCCAGCGGGGAGGGGGGAGGCGAAAAACTGTTTTTT.

The chain joins TRBV2 to TRBJ2-1; 8 positions match TRBD1. CDR3 length equals 15 residues. V was clipped by 5 bases and J by 3 bases; unmatched bases: 6. CDR1 SNHLY and CDR2 FYNNEI come from the germline V gene. CDR3: CASSPNRGIYNEQFF. The DNA of the CDR3 is TGTGCCAGCAGTCCGAACAGGGGGATCTACAATGAGCAGTTCTTC.

The rearrangement uses TRBV10-1 and TRBJ2-1; D gene uncertain. The CDR3 has 10 residues. Germline-derived CDR1 and CDR2 are WNHNN and SYGVQD (reference sequence). The V and J ends lost 5 bases and 9 bases respectively, with 5 bases between them. CDR3 residues: CASSYIEQFF. Written as DNA, the CDR3 is TGCGCCAGCAGTTATATTGAGCAGTTCTTC.

V is TRBV4-3 and J is TRBJ2-7; the match to TRBD1 covers 8 bases. J lost 2 bases, V lost 1 base, and 1 base had no gene match. Per the germline V gene, CDR1 is LGHNA and CDR2 is YSLEER. The CDR3 is 14 residues long. CDR3 protein: CASSQGTGTYEQYF. Here the CDR3 DNA reads TGCGCCAGCAGCCAAGGGACAGGGACCTACGAGCAGTACTTC.

V and J are TRBV7-2 and TRBJ2-5; D may be TRBD2 (5 bases). V lost 0 bases and J lost 5, with 7 bases in between. The CDR3 consists of 13 residues. CDR1 and CDR2 from the germline V gene are SGHTA and FQGNSA. This CDR3 is CASSLAGVETQYF. CDR3 coding DNA: TGTGCCAGCAGCTTAGCGGGAGTGGAGACCCAGTACTTC.

The chain combines TRBV28 with TRBJ2-3; weak D call: TRBD2 (6 bases). The CDR3 is 14 amino acids. The germline gives CDR1 MDHEN, CDR2 SYDVKM. The V end was cut by 2 bases, the J end by 2 bases, with 8 bases between. DNA for the CDR3: TGTGCCAGCAGTTTAGCGGGGAACACAGATACGCAGTATTTT. The encoded protein is CASSLAGNTDTQYF.

The rearrangement joins TRBV14 to TRBJ1-3, with D unresolved. The ends were cut back, 4 bases at V and 0 bases at J, with 10 bases in the middle. The CDR3 totals 15 residues. The V gene's germline CDR1 is SGHDN and CDR2 FVKESK. CDR3 sequence (DNA): TGTGCCAGCAGCCTTGTCGCCGGCTCTGGAAACACCATATATTTT. It codes for CASSLVAGSGNTIYF.

V gene TRBV30 combines with J gene TRBJ1-2, with 7 nucleotides matching TRBD1. CDR1 GTSNPN and CDR2 SVGIG come from the germline V gene (reference sequence). With V trimmed by 4 bases and J by 8 bases, 10 bases remained unmatched. CDR3 length: 13 amino acids. CDR3 DNA sequence: TGTGCCTGGACCAAACAGGGGATCGGGGGCTACACCTTC. This codes for CAWTKQGIGGYTF.

The chain joins TRBV30 to TRBJ2-7, with TRBD2 matching 10 bases. The CDR3 contains 15 residues. CDR1 is GTSNPN and CDR2 is SVGIG in the germline V gene (reference sequence). Trimming removed 1 base from V and 3 bases from J; junction bases left unmatched: 6. CDR3 amino acids: CAWSAGTSARYEQYF. DNA of the CDR3: TGTGCCTGGAGTGCCGGGACTAGCGCTCGCTACGAGCAGTACTTC.

This CDR3 is CASSSRVHQPQHF. Written as DNA, the CDR3 is TGTGCCAGCAGTTCGCGGGTCCATCAGCCCCAGCATTTT. This chain uses TRBV2 with TRBJ1-5; D is undetermined. Per germline, CDR1 SNHLY and CDR2 FYNNEI. Deletions cut 5 bases from V and 5 bases from J, with 10 bases between. The CDR3 sequence is 13 residues long.

The J gene is TRBJ2-6, the V gene TRBV5-1, with a weak D call TRBD1 (6 bases). Germline CDR1 SGHRS, CDR2 YFSETQ. The CDR3 sequence is 16 residues long. V dropped 4 bases and J dropped 0 bases, with 11 bases sitting between them. This chain's CDR3 is CASSVGQFSGANVLTF. CDR3 coding DNA: TGCGCCAGCAGCGTAGGACAGTTCTCTGGGGCCAACGTCCTGACTTTC.

This clone has only a few counts. This rearrangement joins TRBV7-9 to TRBJ1-4; 7 bases agree with TRBD1. This CDR3 has 16 residues. The J segment lost 6 bases and the V segment lost 5 bases, leaving 12 bases of the junction unmatched. Looked up from germline, CDR1 is SEHNR and CDR2 is FQNEAQ (reference sequence). The CDR3 nucleotides are TGTGCCAGCAGCCCCTCGGAGGGGGCAGGGGATGAAAAACTGTTTTTT. It codes for CASSPSEGAGDEKLFF.

In this sample, this clone turned up a few times. The chain carries TRBV9 and TRBJ1-1; 9 positions match TRBD1. The length of the CDR3 is 14 residues. CDR1 and CDR2 (germline): SGDLS, YYNGEE. V was pared by 2 bases and J by 2 bases, with 1 base of the junction left unmatched. In DNA form, the CDR3 reads TGTGCCAGCAGCGTTACAGGGGGCAACACTGAAGCTTTCTTT. It codes for CASSVTGGNTEAFF.